This T cell receptor (beta chain) was observed in a study of cytomegalovirus exposure and HLA in healthy donors. This clone was counted a single time. The CDR3 runs 15 residues. Trimming shortened V by 0 bases and J by 2 bases, and 8 bases separated the two germline ends. The germline CDR1 and CDR2 sequences are PRHDT and FYEKMQ (reference sequence). Clones were sequenced by immunoSEQ multiplex PCR, and TCRdb holds only the in-frame ones, with some missing. The data hold over 150,000 clones, with 85% observed a single time. The receptor was isolated from a man aged 18 to 35 in good health and CMV-seropositive. The chain uses TRBV13 and TRBJ2-4; no clear D gene. The sample comprised PBMCs. In DNA, the CDR3 is TGTGCCAGCAGCTTAGGGGGCCTTTCCAAAAACATTCAGTACTTC. Protein sequence: CASSLGGLSKNIQYF.